These 10 T cell receptor beta chains came from one sample sequenced in a study of blood T cell repertoires in COVID-19 (dated by TCRdb to about 2020). Receptor amplification or capture employed the immunoSEQ multiplex PCR assay. The table comes from immuneACCESS by way of TCRdb, which keeps in-frame sequences with V and J called. Part of the clones is missing from these tables; in studies checked, under half for an unresolved V gene and the rest for unknown reasons. Recorded for this sample are over 400,000 clones; approximately 91% of them occurred a single time. Together, the top ten hold 6.5% to 8.5% of the sample. The material sequenced was PBMCs or T cells enriched from blood (not recorded which). Receptors were obtained from an older woman who had recovered from COVID-19.

The chain employs TRBV5-4 and TRBJ2-6, with 7 nucleotides matching TRBD2. The CDR3 has 15 residues. Germline V CDR1 and CDR2: SGHNT, YYREEE (reference sequence). With V trimmed by 4 bases and J by 3 bases, 4 bases remained unmatched. CDR3 in DNA: TGTGCCAGCAGCCCCGGGGGGAATGGGGCCAACGTCCTGACTTTC. It encodes CASSPGGNGANVLTF.

This clone was counted a single time. The rearrangement links TRBV12-3 or TRBV12-4 to TRBJ2-5, with 7 bases identical to TRBD2. CDR3 length equals 12 residues. Unmatched junction bases numbered 1, after V lost 4 bases and J lost 5 bases. DNA for the CDR3: TGTGCCAGCAGTTGGGGGGGGGAGACCCAGTACTTC. Translation: CASSWGGETQYF.

V is TRBV29-1 and J is TRBJ1-2, with TRBD1 matching over 9 bases. V was clipped by 3 bases and J by 8 bases; unmatched bases: 10. Germline V gives CDR1 SQVTM, CDR2 ANQGSEA. This CDR3 is 14 amino acids long. Here the CDR3 reads CSVDQTGGGAGYTF. DNA of the CDR3: TGCAGCGTTGATCAAACAGGGGGCGGGGCCGGCTACACCTTC. The full variable domain, with the rest looked up from reference TRBV29-1 and TRBJ1-2, is SAVISQKPSRDICQRGTSLTIQCQVDSQVTMMFWYRQQPGQSLTLIATANQGSEATYESGFVIDKFPISRPNLTFSTLTVSNMSPEDSSIYLCSVDQTGGGAGYTFGSGTRLTVV.

V is TRBV21-1 and J is TRBJ1-1; TRBD1, the table's D call, was not compared with the DNA. TRBV21-1 is a documented pseudogene. The CDR3 runs 13 residues. The CDR3, as DNA: TGTGCCAGCAGTCCACAGGGGGAAACTGAAGCTTTCTTT. It is translated as CASSPQGETEAFF.

The chain links TRBV5-1 to TRBJ1-1; D gene ambiguous. The CDR3 length is 14 residues. CDR1 SGHRS and CDR2 YFSETQ come from the germline V gene. V was shortened by 4 bases and J by 1 base, with 11 bases between the two germline ends. The CDR3 nucleotides are TGCGCCAGCAGCCTCTTCGATAGGAACACTGAAGCTTTCTTT. Its translation: CASSLFDRNTEAFF.

The chain recombines TRBV25-1 with TRBJ2-3, with unresolved D. V was pared by 2 bases and J by 9 bases, with 12 bases between. Germline V CDR1 and CDR2: MGHDK, SYGVNS. The CDR3 sequence is 13 residues long. In DNA, the CDR3 is TGTGCCAGCAGTGAAGGGCTCGAGCCGACGCAGTATTTT. Encoded protein: CASSEGLEPTQYF.

The J gene is TRBJ2-3, the V gene TRBV11-2; 8 nucleotides line up with TRBD1. This CDR3 contains 16 residues. The V segment lost 5 bases and the J segment 2 bases; nucleotides outside the gene matches: 9. CDR1 is SGHAT, CDR2 FQNNGV, per germline. CDR3 DNA sequence: TGTGCCAGCAGCCCCCTCCCGGACAGGGACACAGATACGCAGTATTTT. This sequence encodes CASSPLPDRDTDTQYF. The variable domain in full, with the rest retrieved from reference TRBV11-2 and TRBJ2-3, is EAGVAQSPRYKIIEKRQSVAFWCNPISGHATLYWYQQILGQGPKLLIQFQNNGVVDDSQLPKDRFSAERLKGVDSTLKIQPAKLEDSAVYLCASSPLPDRDTDTQYFGPGTRLTVL.

The chain links TRBV5-1 to TRBJ1-3, with D perhaps matching TRBD1 (5 bases). CDR1 and CDR2 (germline): SGHRS, YFSETQ. The CDR3 is 15 residues long. Trimming removed 4 bases at V and 4 bases at J, with 15 bases between. CDR3 nucleotides: TGCGCCAGCAGCCTCATCCCGACAGCCGGAAACACCATATATTTT. The encoded protein is CASSLIPTAGNTIYF.

The chain uses TRBV6-4 and TRBJ2-3, with TRBD2 as a possible D gene (5 bases). Trimming removed 4 bases from V and 2 bases from J, with 16 bases in between. This CDR3 spans 16 amino acids. In germline, CDR1 is MRHNA, CDR2 SNTAGT. CDR3 nucleotide sequence: TGTGCCAGCAGTGCCACCCACGGGGTGAACACAGATACGCAGTATTTT. Translation gives CASSATHGVNTDTQYF.

The rearrangement links TRBV5-4 to TRBJ2-1; TRBD2 aligns across 11 bases. This CDR3 region has 15 residues. The V segment lost 4 bases and the J segment 8 bases; nucleotides outside the gene matches: 8. Per germline, CDR1 SGHNT and CDR2 YYREEE (reference sequence). Here the CDR3 reads CASSARDSGGDEQFF. The CDR3 DNA follows: TGTGCCAGCAGCGCCCGGGATAGCGGGGGGGATGAGCAGTTCTTC.